The source of this TCR beta chain is a study of neoadjuvant anti-PD-1 for oral cavity cancer. The study's findings and limits: Only a few patients per response group were TCR-analyzed; validation needed. Higher pretreatment Treg/Th17 ratios tracked higher pretreatment blood clonality.

Clones were sequenced by immunoSEQ multiplex PCR, and TCRdb holds only the in-frame ones, with some missing. The sample lists about 14,000 clones, around 75% seen once, with roughly 3% in the top ten. With respect to this clone: Its antigen is unknown.

The CDR3 contains 13 residues. The germline gives CDR1 MDHEN, CDR2 SYDVKM. V lost 0 bases and J lost 2, with 4 bases in between. Analysis of PBMCs was direct, with no culture step. The input for sequencing was PBMCs, taken before nivolumab (anti-PD-1) treatment. This chain uses TRBV28 with TRBJ1-2; unclear D gene. The sequence derives from a person between 40 and 79 years old with oral cavity squamous cell carcinoma. Here the CDR3 reads CASSLWPNYGYTF. The CDR3 DNA sequence: TGTGCCAGCAGTTTATGGCCCAACTATGGCTACACCTTC.